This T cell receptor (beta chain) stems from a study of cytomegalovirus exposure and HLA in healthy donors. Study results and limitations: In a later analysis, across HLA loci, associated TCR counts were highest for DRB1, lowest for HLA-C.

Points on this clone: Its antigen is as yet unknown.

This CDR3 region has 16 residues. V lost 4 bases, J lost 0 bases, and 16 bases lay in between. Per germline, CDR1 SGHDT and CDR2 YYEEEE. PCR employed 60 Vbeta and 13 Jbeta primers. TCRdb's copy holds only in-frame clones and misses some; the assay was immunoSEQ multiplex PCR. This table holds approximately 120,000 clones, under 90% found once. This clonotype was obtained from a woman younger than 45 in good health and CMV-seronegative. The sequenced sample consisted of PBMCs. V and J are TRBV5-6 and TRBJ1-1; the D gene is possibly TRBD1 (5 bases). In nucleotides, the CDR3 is TGTGCCAGCAGCCGAGACAGCACATCTATGAACACTGAAGCTTTCTTT. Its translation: CASSRDSTSMNTEAFF.